One and the same sample provided the 7 T cell receptor beta chains below, sequenced in a study of blood T cell repertoires in COVID-19. The repertoire was sequenced with immunoSEQ multiplex PCR; TCRdb's copy has only in-frame clones and lacks some. This sample carries about 250,000 clones, 80% to 90% of them seen once, and the ten largest clones take around 3.2%. What was sequenced was PBMCs or T cells enriched from blood (not recorded which). Every receptor here comes from a middle-aged woman who had been exposed to COVID-19.

The V and J genes are TRBV6-5 and TRBJ1-2; D gene unclear. The CDR3 is 14 amino acids. CDR1 and CDR2 (germline): MNHEY, SVGAGI. Trimming took off 0 bases at V and 1 base at J, with 6 bases between the two ends. The CDR3 DNA follows: TGTGCCAGCAGTTACTCGGCCCTTAACTATGGCTACACCTTC. It specifies CASSYSALNYGYTF.

The CDR3 sequence is CASSQMGQGLGDEQYF. The CDR3, as DNA: TGTGCCAGCAGCCAAATGGGACAGGGATTAGGTGACGAGCAGTACTTC. The chain carries TRBV7-9 and TRBJ2-7, with 9 bases identical to TRBD1. The CDR3 sequence is 16 residues long. Germline V CDR1 and CDR2: SEHNR, FQNEAQ (reference sequence). The V segment lost 5 bases and the J segment 5 bases; nucleotides outside the gene matches: 13.

The rearrangement links TRBV10-2 to TRBJ2-1; possible D gene TRBD2, 6 bases. V lost 4 bases and J 6 bases, leaving 13 bases between the germline ends. Germline values: CDR1 WSHSY, CDR2 SAAADI. The CDR3 sequence is 14 residues long. The DNA for the CDR3 is TGCGCCAGCAGTGGGGTCGGGAGCCGCAATGAGCAGTTCTTC. Encoded protein: CASSGVGSRNEQFF.

This clone was counted a single time. V usage is TRBV19 and J usage is TRBJ2-1; 12 nucleotides align to TRBD2. CDR3 size: 16 residues. J lost 5 bases, V lost 6 bases, and 8 bases had no gene match. The germline V gene has CDR1 LNHDA and CDR2 SQIVND (reference sequence). CDR3 in amino acids: CASSPRTSGTHNEQFF. In nucleotides, the CDR3 is TGTGCCAGTAGCCCTCGGACTAGCGGGACGCACAATGAGCAGTTCTTC. The full variable domain, completed using reference TRBV19 and TRBJ2-1, is DGGITQSPKYLFRKEGQNVTLSCEQNLNHDAMYWYRQDPGQGLRLIYYSQIVNDFQKGDIAEGYSVSREKKESFPLTVTSAQKNPTAFYLCASSPRTSGTHNEQFFGPGTRLTVL.

The rearrangement joins TRBV24-1 to TRBJ2-5; D remains unclear. With 3 bases removed from V and 5 bases from J, the gap between germline ends came to 15 bases. The CDR3 runs to 15 residues. From germline, CDR1 is KGHDR and CDR2 SFDVKD. CDR3 residues: CATSDVTRFRETQYF. The CDR3 bases are TGTGCCACCAGTGATGTTACTCGTTTTCGGGAGACCCAGTACTTC.

This clone has only one observation. The J gene is TRBJ1-6, the V gene TRBV3-1 (or the pseudogene TRBV3-2); 8 bases agree with TRBD1. V shed 0 bases, J shed 8 bases, and the junction held 6 bases outside the gene matches. The CDR3 has 16 residues. Germline CDR1 is LGHDT and CDR2 is YNNKEL (reference sequence). This CDR3 is CASSQDGQGLYSPLHF. CDR3 nucleotide sequence: TGTGCCAGCAGCCAAGACGGACAGGGACTCTATTCACCCCTCCACTTT.

V usage is TRBV28 and J usage is TRBJ2-5, with 14 bases fitting TRBD2. From germline, CDR1 is MDHEN and CDR2 SYDVKM. Losses at the gene ends were 5 bases for V and 5 bases for J; bases not matched to a gene: 10. The CDR3 spans 17 residues. CDR3 loop: CASSPRLAGGPSETQYF. Written as DNA, the CDR3 is TGTGCCAGCAGTCCGCGACTAGCGGGGGGGCCGTCGGAGACCCAGTACTTC.